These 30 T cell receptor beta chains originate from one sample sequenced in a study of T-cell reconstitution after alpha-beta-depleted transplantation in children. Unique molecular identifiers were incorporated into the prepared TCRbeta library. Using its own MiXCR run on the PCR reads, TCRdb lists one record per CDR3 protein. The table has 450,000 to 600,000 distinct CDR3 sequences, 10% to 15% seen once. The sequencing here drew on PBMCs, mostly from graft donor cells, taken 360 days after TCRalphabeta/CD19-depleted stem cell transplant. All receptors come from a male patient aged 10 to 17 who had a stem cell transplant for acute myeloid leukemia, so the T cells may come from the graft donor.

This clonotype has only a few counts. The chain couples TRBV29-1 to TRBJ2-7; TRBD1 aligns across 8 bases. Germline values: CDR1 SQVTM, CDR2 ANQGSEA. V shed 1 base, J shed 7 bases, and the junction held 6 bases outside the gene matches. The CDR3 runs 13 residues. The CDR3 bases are TGCAGCGTTGAAGCGGACAGGGTTGGTGAGCAGTACTTC. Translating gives CSVEADRVGEQYF.

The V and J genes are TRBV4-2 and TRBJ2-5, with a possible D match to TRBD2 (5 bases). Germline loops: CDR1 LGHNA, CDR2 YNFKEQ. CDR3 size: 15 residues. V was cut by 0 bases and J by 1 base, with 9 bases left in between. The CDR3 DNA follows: TGTGCCAGCAGCCAAGAGGAGCGGCGCCAAGAGACCCAGTACTTC. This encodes CASSQEERRQETQYF.

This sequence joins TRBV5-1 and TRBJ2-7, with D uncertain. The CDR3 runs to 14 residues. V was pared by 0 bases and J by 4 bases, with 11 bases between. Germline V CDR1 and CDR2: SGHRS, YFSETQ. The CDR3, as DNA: TGCGCCAGCAGCTTGGGTGTTTTTGCTTACGAGCAGTACTTC. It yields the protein CASSLGVFAYEQYF. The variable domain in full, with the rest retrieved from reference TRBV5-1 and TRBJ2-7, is KAGVTQTPRYLIKTRGQQVTLSCSPISGHRSVSWYQQTPGQGLQFLFEYFSETQRNKGNFPGRFSGRQFSNSRSEMNVSTLELGDSALYLCASSLGVFAYEQYFGPGTRLTVT.

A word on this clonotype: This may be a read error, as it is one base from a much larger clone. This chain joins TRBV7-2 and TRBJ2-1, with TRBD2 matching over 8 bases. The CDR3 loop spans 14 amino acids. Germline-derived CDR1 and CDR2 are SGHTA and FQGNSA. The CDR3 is CASRPGTSYNELFF. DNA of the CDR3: TGTGCCAGCAGGCCCGGGACTAGTTACAATGAGCTGTTCTTC.

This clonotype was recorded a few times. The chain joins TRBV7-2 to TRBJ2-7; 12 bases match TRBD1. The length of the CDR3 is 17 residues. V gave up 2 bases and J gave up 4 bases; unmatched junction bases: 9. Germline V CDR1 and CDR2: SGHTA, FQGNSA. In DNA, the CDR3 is TGTGCCAGCAGCTTAAGGCCCCCGGGACAGGGGGCGTACGAGCAGTACTTC. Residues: CASSLRPPGQGAYEQYF.

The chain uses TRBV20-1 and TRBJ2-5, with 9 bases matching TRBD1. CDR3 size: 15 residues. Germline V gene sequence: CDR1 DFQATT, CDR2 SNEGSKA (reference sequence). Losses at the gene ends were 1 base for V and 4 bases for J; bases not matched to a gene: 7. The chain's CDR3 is CSARVPGQGIETQYF. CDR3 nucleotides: TGCAGTGCTAGAGTGCCGGGACAGGGAATAGAGACCCAGTACTTC.

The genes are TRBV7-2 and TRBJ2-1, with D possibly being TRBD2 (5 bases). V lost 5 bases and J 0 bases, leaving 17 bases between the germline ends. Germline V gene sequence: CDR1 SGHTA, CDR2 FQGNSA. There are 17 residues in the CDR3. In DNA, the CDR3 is TGTGCCAGCAGCCTAACTCCCGCGGGCCCCTCCTACAATGAGCAGTTCTTC. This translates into CASSLTPAGPSYNEQFF.

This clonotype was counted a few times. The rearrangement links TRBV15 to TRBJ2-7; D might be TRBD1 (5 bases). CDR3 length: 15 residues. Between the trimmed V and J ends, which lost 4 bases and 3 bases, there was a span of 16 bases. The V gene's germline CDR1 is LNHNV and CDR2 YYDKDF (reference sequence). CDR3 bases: TGTGCCACCAGCACTCAGGGATTTGTCTTCTACGAGCAGTACTTC. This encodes CATSTQGFVFYEQYF.

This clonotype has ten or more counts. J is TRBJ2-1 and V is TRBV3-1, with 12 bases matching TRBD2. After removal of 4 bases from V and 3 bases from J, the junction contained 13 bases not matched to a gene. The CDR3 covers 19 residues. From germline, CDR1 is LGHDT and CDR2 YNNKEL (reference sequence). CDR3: CASSLRTSGRPLGYNEQFF. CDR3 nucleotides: TGTGCCAGCAGCCTTCGCACTAGCGGGAGGCCATTAGGCTACAATGAGCAGTTCTTC.

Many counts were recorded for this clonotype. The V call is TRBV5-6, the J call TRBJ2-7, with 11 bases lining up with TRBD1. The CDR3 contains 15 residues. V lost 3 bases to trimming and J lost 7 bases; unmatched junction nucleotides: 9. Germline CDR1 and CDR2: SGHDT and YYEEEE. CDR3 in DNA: TGTGCCAGCAGCTGGACAGGGGGCATCGTCCAGGAGCAGTACTTC. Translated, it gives CASSWTGGIVQEQYF.

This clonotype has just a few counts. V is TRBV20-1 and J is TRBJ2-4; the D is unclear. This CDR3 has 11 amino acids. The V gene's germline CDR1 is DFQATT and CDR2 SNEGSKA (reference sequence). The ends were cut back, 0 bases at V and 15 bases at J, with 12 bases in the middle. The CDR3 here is CSARDPGWGYF. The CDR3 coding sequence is TGCAGTGCTAGAGATCCCGGGTGGGGGTACTTC.

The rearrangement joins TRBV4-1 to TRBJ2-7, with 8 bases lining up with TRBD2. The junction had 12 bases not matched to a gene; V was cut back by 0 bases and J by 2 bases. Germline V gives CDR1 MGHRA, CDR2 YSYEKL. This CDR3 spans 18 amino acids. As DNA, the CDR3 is TGCGCCAGCAGCCAAGACGGCGCAACCGGGACTAGGCCCTACGAGCAGTACTTC. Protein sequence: CASSQDGATGTRPYEQYF.

The CDR3 loop reads CSARGRLGPHEQYF. The CDR3, as DNA: TGCAGTGCTAGAGGCAGATTGGGCCCACACGAGCAGTACTTC. The chain joins TRBV20-1 to TRBJ2-7, with D unresolved. This CDR3 is 14 amino acids long. Per germline, CDR1 DFQATT and CDR2 SNEGSKA (reference sequence). V lost 1 base, J lost 5 bases, and 15 bases lay in between.

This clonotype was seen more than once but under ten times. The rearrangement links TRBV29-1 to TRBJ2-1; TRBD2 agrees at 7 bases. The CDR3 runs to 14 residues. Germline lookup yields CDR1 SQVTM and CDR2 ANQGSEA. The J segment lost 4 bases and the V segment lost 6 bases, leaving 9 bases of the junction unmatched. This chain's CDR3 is CSVRTSAPYNEQFF. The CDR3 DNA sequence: TGCAGCGTACGGACTAGTGCTCCTTACAATGAGCAGTTCTTC.

The CDR3 spells CASRAALTPSGQYF. As DNA, the CDR3 is TGTGCCAGCAGGGCCGCGTTGACCCCCTCGGGGCAGTATTTT. This chain joins TRBV5-5 and TRBJ2-3; unclear D gene. The length of the CDR3 is 14 residues. V lost 5 bases, J lost 11 bases, and 21 bases lay in between. CDR1 is SGHKS, CDR2 YYEKEE, per germline (reference sequence).

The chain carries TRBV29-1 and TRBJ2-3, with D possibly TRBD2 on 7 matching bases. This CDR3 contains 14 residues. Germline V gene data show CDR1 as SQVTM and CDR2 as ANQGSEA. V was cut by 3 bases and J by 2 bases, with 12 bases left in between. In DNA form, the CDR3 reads TGCAGCGTTGAGGGGGGGGCTGTCACAGATACGCAGTATTTT. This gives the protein CSVEGGAVTDTQYF.

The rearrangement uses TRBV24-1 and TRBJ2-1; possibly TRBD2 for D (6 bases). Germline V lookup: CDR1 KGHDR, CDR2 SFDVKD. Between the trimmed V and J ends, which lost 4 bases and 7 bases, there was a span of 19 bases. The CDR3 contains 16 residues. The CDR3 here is CATSDSGLLNGNEQFF. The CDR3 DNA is TGTGCCACCAGTGACTCGGGACTTCTGAACGGGAATGAGCAGTTCTTC.

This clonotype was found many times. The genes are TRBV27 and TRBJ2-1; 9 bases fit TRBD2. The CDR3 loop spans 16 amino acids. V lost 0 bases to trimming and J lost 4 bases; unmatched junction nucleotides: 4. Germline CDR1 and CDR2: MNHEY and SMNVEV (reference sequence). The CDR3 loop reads CASSLSPSGEYNEQFF. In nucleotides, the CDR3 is TGTGCCAGCAGTTTATCTCCTAGCGGGGAATACAATGAGCAGTTCTTC.

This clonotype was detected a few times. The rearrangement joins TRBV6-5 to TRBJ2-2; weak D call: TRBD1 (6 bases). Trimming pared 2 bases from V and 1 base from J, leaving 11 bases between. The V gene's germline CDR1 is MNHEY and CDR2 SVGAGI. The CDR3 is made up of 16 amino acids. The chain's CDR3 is CASSYDDRMNTGELFF. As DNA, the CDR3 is TGTGCCAGCAGTTACGATGACAGGATGAACACCGGGGAGCTGTTTTTT.

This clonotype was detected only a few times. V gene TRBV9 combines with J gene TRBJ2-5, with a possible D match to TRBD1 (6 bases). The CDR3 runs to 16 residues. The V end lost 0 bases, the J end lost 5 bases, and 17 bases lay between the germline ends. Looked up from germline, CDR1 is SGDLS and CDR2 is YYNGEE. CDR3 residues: CASSVEIGAQGETQYF. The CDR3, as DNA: TGTGCCAGCAGCGTAGAGATCGGTGCGCAGGGGGAGACCCAGTACTTC.

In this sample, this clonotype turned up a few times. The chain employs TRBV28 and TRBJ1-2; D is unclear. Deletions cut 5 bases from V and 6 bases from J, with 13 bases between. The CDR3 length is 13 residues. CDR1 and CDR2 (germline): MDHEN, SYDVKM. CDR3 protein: CASSARWADGYTF. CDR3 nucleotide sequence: TGTGCCAGCAGTGCCCGATGGGCGGATGGCTACACCTTC.

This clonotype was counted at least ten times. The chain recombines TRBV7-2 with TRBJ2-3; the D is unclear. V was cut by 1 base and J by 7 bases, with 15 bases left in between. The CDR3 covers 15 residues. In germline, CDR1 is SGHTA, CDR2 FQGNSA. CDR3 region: CASSLERVARHTQYF. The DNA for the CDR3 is TGTGCCAGCAGCTTAGAGCGAGTAGCTCGTCATACGCAGTATTTT.

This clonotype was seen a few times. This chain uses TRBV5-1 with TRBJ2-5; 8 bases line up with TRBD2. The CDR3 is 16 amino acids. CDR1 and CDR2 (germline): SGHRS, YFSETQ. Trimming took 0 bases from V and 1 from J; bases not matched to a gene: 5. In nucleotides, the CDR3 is TGCGCCAGCAGCTTGGGGGCTAGCGGGCTCCAAGAGACCCAGTACTTC. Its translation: CASSLGASGLQETQYF. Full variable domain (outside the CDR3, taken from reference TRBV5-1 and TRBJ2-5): KAGVTQTPRYLIKTRGQQVTLSCSPISGHRSVSWYQQTPGQGLQFLFEYFSETQRNKGNFPGRFSGRQFSNSRSEMNVSTLELGDSALYLCASSLGASGLQETQYFGPGTRLLVL.

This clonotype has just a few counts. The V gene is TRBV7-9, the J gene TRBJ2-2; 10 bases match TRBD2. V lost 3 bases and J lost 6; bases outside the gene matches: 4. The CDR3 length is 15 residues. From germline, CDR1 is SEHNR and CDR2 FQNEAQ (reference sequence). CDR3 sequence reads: CASSFLAGVPGELFF. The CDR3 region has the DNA TGTGCCAGCAGCTTCCTAGCGGGAGTGCCCGGGGAGCTGTTTTTT.

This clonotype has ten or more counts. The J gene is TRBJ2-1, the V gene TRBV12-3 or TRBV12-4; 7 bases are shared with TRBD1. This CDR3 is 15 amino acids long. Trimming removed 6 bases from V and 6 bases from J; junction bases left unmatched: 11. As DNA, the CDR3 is TGTGCCAGCAGACTCCGACAGGGAGTAATCAATGAGCAGTTCTTC. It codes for CASRLRQGVINEQFF.

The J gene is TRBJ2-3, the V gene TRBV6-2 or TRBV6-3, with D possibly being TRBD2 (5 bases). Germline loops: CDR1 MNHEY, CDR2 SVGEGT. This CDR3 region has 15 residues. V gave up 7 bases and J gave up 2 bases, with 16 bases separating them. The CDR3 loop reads CASNGDASITDTQYF. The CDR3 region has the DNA TGTGCCAGCAATGGTGACGCTAGCATCACAGATACGCAGTATTTT.

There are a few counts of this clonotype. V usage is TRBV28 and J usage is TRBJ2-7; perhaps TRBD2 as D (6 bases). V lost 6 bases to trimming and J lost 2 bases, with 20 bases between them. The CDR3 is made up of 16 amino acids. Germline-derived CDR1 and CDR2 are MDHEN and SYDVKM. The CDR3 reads CASRKRWTRRAYEQYF. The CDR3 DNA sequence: TGTGCCAGCAGAAAGCGATGGACCCGGAGGGCCTACGAGCAGTACTTC.

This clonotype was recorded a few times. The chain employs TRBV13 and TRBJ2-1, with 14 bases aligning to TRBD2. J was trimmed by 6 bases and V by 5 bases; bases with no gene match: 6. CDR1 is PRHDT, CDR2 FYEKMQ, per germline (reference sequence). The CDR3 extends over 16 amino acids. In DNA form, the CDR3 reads TGTGCCAGCAGCCCCGAGGGACTAGCGGGAGTCAATGAGCAGTTCTTC. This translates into CASSPEGLAGVNEQFF.

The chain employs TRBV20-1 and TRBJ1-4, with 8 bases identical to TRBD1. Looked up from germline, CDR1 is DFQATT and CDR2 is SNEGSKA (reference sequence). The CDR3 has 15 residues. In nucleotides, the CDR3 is TGCAGATGGACAGGGCGTACATTGGCTAATGAAAAACTGTTTTTT. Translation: CRWTGRTLANEKLFF.

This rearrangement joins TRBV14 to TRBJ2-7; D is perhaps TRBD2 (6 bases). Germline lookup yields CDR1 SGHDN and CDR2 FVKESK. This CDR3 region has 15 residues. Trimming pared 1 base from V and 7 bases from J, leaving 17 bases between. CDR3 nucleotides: TGTGCCAGCAGCCAAGTCCACGCCGGGGGAAAGGAGCAGTACTTC. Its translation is CASSQVHAGGKEQYF. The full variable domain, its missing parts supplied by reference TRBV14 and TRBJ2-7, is EAGVTQFPSHSVIEKGQTVTLRCDPISGHDNLYWYRRVMGKEIKFLLHFVKESKQDESGMPNNRFLAERTGGTYSTLKVQPAELEDSGVYFCASSQVHAGGKEQYFGPGTRLTVT.